Reported below is one TCR beta chain. The antigen is unknown. This sample is drawn from a study of T cells in Graves' hyperthyroidism and ophthalmopathy. Overall study: The initial diagnosis was the point when peripheral blood was collected, ahead of any treatment.

Study results and limitations: Prediction of ophthalmopathy progression came a median approximately 6.6 months pre-onset. Most thyroid-expanded clonotypes above 0.001 were also found in blood.

A NOSPECS grade of at least 4, a Clinical Activity Score of at least 3 and duration under 3 months were recorded in ophthalmopathy patients. Per the germline V gene, CDR1 is SGDLS and CDR2 is YYNGEE. V trimming: 7 bases; J trimming: 2 bases; junction bases outside the gene matches: 14. The CDR3 extends over 18 amino acids. Regions amplified from RNA transcripts were the TCR beta CDR3 regions. First-round RT-PCR with HTBI primers amplified the TCR CDR3 region. TCRdb processed the multiplex PCR reads anew with MiXCR; each CDR3 protein has one entry. The data show 360,000 or so distinct CDR3 sequences, approximately 16% seen once.

The sequence derives from a woman aged 60 to 75 with Graves' ophthalmopathy. Sequencing was done on a sample of blood. The chain couples TRBV9 to TRBJ2-7; 14 nucleotides line up with TRBD2. The CDR3 protein is CASSGGGTSGSGAYEQYF. As DNA, the CDR3 is TGTGCCAGCTCCGGTGGGGGGACTAGCGGGAGTGGGGCCTACGAGCAGTACTTC. The whole variable domain, filled in from reference TRBV9 and TRBJ2-7, reads DSGVTQTPKHLITATGQRVTLRCSPRSGDLSVYWYQQSLDQGLQFLIQYYNGEERAKGNILERFSAQQFPDLHSELNLSSLELGDSALYFCASSGGGTSGSGAYEQYFGPGTRLTVT.